Presented here are 23 T cell receptor beta chains from one specimen sequenced in a study of a mutant IDH1 vaccine in newly diagnosed glioma. Some clones are missing from TCRdb's copy, which holds only in-frame ones; the method was immunoSEQ multiplex PCR. The sample lists 60,000 or so clones; roughly 81% were seen once. Their antigens are not known. The time point was: week 23, last vaccination. What each vaccine dose contained was 300 ug of mutant IDH1 20-mer peptide, accompanied by topical imiquimod. Material: PBMCs, obtained from a glioma patient whose treatment included an IDH1 peptide vaccine. The source is a woman aged 40 to 55 with glioma. Some clones in this sample may be carry-over from other donors' samples.

This chain joins TRBV6-1 and TRBJ1-1; D perhaps matches TRBD1 (5 bases). The V gene's germline CDR1 is MNHNS and CDR2 SASEGT. The length of the CDR3 is 12 residues. The V end was cut by 10 bases, the J end by 4 bases, with 13 bases between. CDR3 sequence reads: CATLVGRTEAFF. The CDR3 DNA reads as TGTGCCACCCTGGTGGGACGCACTGAAGCTTTCTTT.

The chain couples TRBV7-9 to TRBJ2-7; maybe TRBD1 (5 bases). The germline V and J ends were trimmed by 3 bases and 3 bases, with 12 bases remaining between them. CDR1 is SEHNR and CDR2 is FQNEAQ in the germline V gene (reference sequence). The CDR3 covers 14 residues. CDR3 protein: CASSLVAQVYEQYF. The DNA of the CDR3 is TGTGCCAGCAGCTTGGTAGCACAGGTCTACGAGCAGTACTTC. The variable domain in full, completed from reference TRBV7-9 and TRBJ2-7, reads DTGVSQNPRHKITKRGQNVTFRCDPISEHNRLYWYRQTLGQGPEFLTYFQNEAQLEKSRLLSDRFSAERPKGSFSTLEIQRTEQGDSAMYLCASSLVAQVYEQYFGPGTRLTVT.

The rearrangement joins TRBV2 to TRBJ2-5, with 9 bases aligning to TRBD2. V trimming: 4 bases; J trimming: 4 bases; junction bases outside the gene matches: 7. Germline V lookup: CDR1 SNHLY, CDR2 FYNNEI. The CDR3 runs 15 residues. The CDR3 is CASSVGGGAGETQYF. The CDR3 DNA reads TGTGCCAGCAGTGTTGGCGGGGGGGCCGGAGAGACCCAGTACTTC.

The gene calls are TRBV7-8 and TRBJ2-2, with unresolved D. V lost 8 bases, J lost 4 bases, and 11 bases lay in between. Germline V gene sequence: CDR1 SGHVS, CDR2 FQNEAQ. CDR3 length equals 13 residues. CDR3 protein: CASGPWATGELFF. The CDR3 region has the DNA TGTGCCAGCGGTCCGTGGGCCACCGGGGAGCTGTTTTTT.

This sequence joins TRBV6-5 and TRBJ2-1; no clear D gene. Trimming removed 4 bases at V and 4 bases at J, with 14 bases between. This CDR3 has 15 amino acids. CDR1 is MNHEY and CDR2 is SVGAGI in the germline V gene. CDR3 coding DNA: TGTGCCAGCAGTTTAAGGTCAGACCCTTACAATGAGCAGTTCTTC. It is translated as CASSLRSDPYNEQFF.

This clone was detected a few times. The chain employs TRBV5-1 and TRBJ2-7; D is perhaps TRBD1 (6 bases). Trimming removed 0 bases at V and 5 bases at J, with 18 bases between. The CDR3 spans 16 residues. The germline gives CDR1 SGHRS, CDR2 YFSETQ. For the CDR3, the DNA is TGCGCCAGCAGCTTGGGGGGTGGCACAGGGACGAACGAGCAGTACTTC. This translates into CASSLGGGTGTNEQYF.

The chain is built from TRBV29-1 and TRBJ2-1; TRBD2 agrees at 7 bases. Germline values: CDR1 SQVTM, CDR2 ANQGSEA. Losses at the gene ends were 5 bases for V and 0 bases for J; bases not matched to a gene: 4. There are 14 residues in the CDR3. The CDR3 bases are TGCAGCGTTCGCGGGGGAAGCTCCTACAATGAGCAGTTCTTC. This encodes CSVRGGSSYNEQFF.

This clone was detected only once. This chain joins TRBV6-6 and TRBJ1-2, with a possible D match to TRBD1 (5 bases). V was pared by 7 bases and J by 1 base, with 13 bases between. The CDR3 has 14 amino acids. Germline CDR1 reads MNHNY; CDR2 reads SVGAGI (reference sequence). The CDR3 loop is CASNTGVINYGYTF. CDR3 sequence (DNA): TGTGCCAGCAATACGGGGGTGATTAACTATGGCTACACCTTC.

V usage is TRBV19 and J usage is TRBJ1-2; D not certain. The CDR3 has 17 residues. Trimming took off 5 bases at V and 4 bases at J, with 23 bases between the two ends. In germline, CDR1 is LNHDA, CDR2 SQIVND (reference sequence). CDR3 DNA: TGTGCCAGTAGTCCCCCCCCGTCCCTAACGACAACCTATGGCTACACCTTC. Amino acid sequence: CASSPPPSLTTTYGYTF.

This chain links TRBV2 with TRBJ2-5; a possible D gene is TRBD1 (5 bases). Germline V CDR1 and CDR2: SNHLY, FYNNEI. This CDR3 has 16 residues. V lost 2 bases and J lost 3, with 16 bases in between. The CDR3 coding sequence is TGTGCCAGCAGTGAATTGTCCAGGGTTGGTGAAGAGACCCAGTACTTC. Protein product: CASSELSRVGEETQYF.

In this sample, this clone turned up a few times. CDR3 protein: CASSLTGEGYTF. The CDR3 nucleotides are TGTGCCAGCAGCCTGACAGGGGAAGGCTACACCTTC. The rearrangement links TRBV7-9 to TRBJ1-2; 8 bases align to TRBD1. Germline values: CDR1 SEHNR, CDR2 FQNEAQ (reference sequence). This CDR3 has 12 residues. V shed 5 bases and J 8 bases; nucleotides not matched to a gene: 4.

The CDR3 region is CASSQDHGGRQPQHF. The CDR3 DNA reads TGTGCCAGCAGCCAGGACCACGGGGGGCGTCAGCCCCAGCATTTT. The chain joins TRBV6-4 to TRBJ1-5; D might be TRBD1 (6 bases). The CDR3 is 15 residues long. The V gene lost 6 bases and the J gene lost 6 bases, with 18 bases spanning the gap. Per the germline V gene, CDR1 is MRHNA and CDR2 is SNTAGT.

The chain uses TRBV6-1 and TRBJ2-3, with 13 bases that match TRBD2. Germline lookup yields CDR1 MNHNS and CDR2 SASEGT. The CDR3 covers 17 residues. The J segment lost 7 bases and the V segment lost 2 bases, leaving 9 bases of the junction unmatched. The CDR3 region is CASSEFLLAGGPNTQYF. The CDR3 DNA follows: TGTGCCAGCAGTGAATTCCTACTAGCGGGGGGGCCAAATACGCAGTATTTT.

This chain joins TRBV6-6 and TRBJ2-3; weak D call: TRBD1 (6 bases). V was pared by 8 bases and J by 4 bases, with 19 bases between. The CDR3 contains 15 residues. The V gene's germline CDR1 is MNHNY and CDR2 SVGAGI (reference sequence). The CDR3 is CASSLSWGTPDTQYF. The CDR3 coding sequence is TGTGCCAGCTCACTAAGCTGGGGGACACCAGATACGCAGTATTTT.

The V and J genes are TRBV6-6 and TRBJ1-2, with unresolved D. CDR1 MNHNY and CDR2 SVGAGI come from the germline V gene (reference sequence). The CDR3 is 12 residues long. Trimming removed 6 bases from V and 8 bases from J, with 13 bases in between. The CDR3 DNA is TGTGCCAGCAGGCAAGGCTCCGGGGGCTACACCTTC. Its protein is CASRQGSGGYTF.

There are a few counts of this clone. This rearrangement joins TRBV2 to TRBJ1-6, with D hard to call. The CDR3 has 14 residues. V lost 4 bases, J lost 2 bases, and 6 bases lay in between. Germline lookup yields CDR1 SNHLY and CDR2 FYNNEI. In DNA, the CDR3 is TGTGCCAGCAGTGGTGTAGCCTATAATTCACCCCTCCACTTT. This gives the protein CASSGVAYNSPLHF.

The chain has TRBV6-5 and TRBJ2-4; no firm D call. V was pared by 6 bases and J by 3 bases, with 12 bases between. In germline, CDR1 is MNHEY, CDR2 SVGAGI. This CDR3 spans 14 amino acids. CDR3 bases: TGTGCCAGCAGCAAGCAGGTCGTCAAAAACATTCAGTACTTC. It encodes CASSKQVVKNIQYF.

This clone was observed a handful of times. This sequence joins TRBV2 and TRBJ1-1; 7 bases match TRBD1. The CDR3 is made up of 14 amino acids. V was clipped by 8 bases and J by 4 bases; unmatched bases: 10. Germline CDR1 is SNHLY and CDR2 is FYNNEI. CDR3 sequence (DNA): TGTGCCAGCCATCAAGGGGGCAGGGTCACTGAAGCTTTCTTT. This translates into CASHQGGRVTEAFF. Full variable domain (rest looked up from reference TRBV2 and TRBJ1-1): EPEVTQTPSHQVTQMGQEVILRCVPISNHLYFYWYRQILGQKVEFLVSFYNNEISEKSEIFDDQFSVERPDGSNFTLKIRSTKLEDSAMYFCASHQGGRVTEAFFGQGTRLTVV.

The chain carries TRBV18 and TRBJ1-4, with D possibly being TRBD1 (6 bases). V dropped 6 bases and J dropped 13 bases, with 18 bases sitting between them. CDR3 length: 13 residues. CDR1 KGHSH and CDR2 LQKENI come from the germline V gene. The CDR3 spells CASSSGRGYGLFF. DNA for the CDR3: TGTGCCAGCTCCAGCGGTAGGGGGTATGGACTGTTTTTT.

For the CDR3, the DNA is TGTGCCAGCAGCTTGAGGGAAGGGCGGAGCGGCTACACCTTC. Translating gives CASSLREGRSGYTF. V gene TRBV11-2 combines with J gene TRBJ1-2; D is undetermined. Trimming took 3 bases from V and 8 from J, leaving 16 bases between them. This CDR3 has 14 residues. CDR1 SGHAT and CDR2 FQNNGV come from the germline V gene.

The chain uses TRBV6-5 and TRBJ2-1; D is unresolved. This CDR3 has 12 amino acids. Germline V CDR1 and CDR2: MNHEY, SVGAGI. Trimming took 1 base from V and 10 from J, leaving 8 bases between them. CDR3 region: CASSYYSGEQFF. The CDR3 DNA reads as TGTGCCAGCAGTTACTACTCGGGCGAGCAGTTCTTC.

The gene calls are TRBV5-6 and TRBJ1-2; possibly TRBD1 for D (5 bases). The CDR3 loop spans 14 amino acids. The germline CDR1 and CDR2 sequences are SGHDT and YYEEEE. Trimming took off 0 bases at V and 8 bases at J, with 14 bases between the two ends. For the CDR3, the DNA is TGTGCCAGCAGCTTGGGGGGAGGGGCGCAGGGCTACACCTTC. Protein sequence: CASSLGGGAQGYTF. Filled out from reference TRBV5-6 and TRBJ1-2, the complete variable domain reads DAGVTQSPTHLIKTRGQQVTLRCSPKSGHDTVSWYQQALGQGPQFIFQYYEEEERQRGNFPDRFSGHQFPNYSSELNVNALLLGDSALYLCASSLGGGAQGYTFGSGTRLTVV.

The rearrangement joins TRBV5-1 to TRBJ2-6; perhaps TRBD1 as D (6 bases). This CDR3 region has 17 residues. CDR1 and CDR2 from the germline V gene are SGHRS and YFSETQ. V lost 0 bases and J 0 bases, leaving 10 bases between the germline ends. CDR3 sequence: CASSLVGASSGANVLTF. Written as DNA, the CDR3 is TGCGCCAGCAGCTTGGTGGGGGCAAGCTCTGGGGCCAACGTCCTGACTTTC.